The T cell receptor beta chain under discussion was sequenced for a study of cytomegalovirus exposure and HLA in healthy donors. This PCR relied on a set of 60 Vbeta primers and 13 Jbeta primers. As originally analysed: Roughly 9.9 million shared chains were among the about 80 million unique TCR beta chains that a later analysis counted. The protocol was immunoSEQ multiplex PCR, while the TCRdb copy is restricted to in-frame clones and leaves out a portion. V, J and clone size reflect that table, while D and trimming were determined from the DNA. The sample records around 150,000 clones, around 9% being singletons. CDR1 and CDR2 (germline): MNHNS, SASEGT. CDR3 length: 14 amino acids. V gave up 5 bases and J gave up 1 base; unmatched junction bases: 4. Study results and limitations: Solely CMV serostatus was available to characterize immune exposure. DRB1 showed the most TCR associations and HLA-C the fewest in a later analysis, as rates varied by HLA locus. For presence/absence analyses, sequencing depth was assumed to be roughly uniform across donors.

This clone was seen more than once but under ten times. Its antigen is unidentified. Material: PBMCs. This chain links TRBV6-1 with TRBJ1-1; 7 nucleotides agree with TRBD1. The TCR originated in a woman in her thirties or forties in good health and CMV-seropositive. DNA of the CDR3: TGTGCCAGCAGTAGACAGGGTCAGAACACTGAAGCTTTCTTT. Amino acids: CASSRQGQNTEAFF.